The TCR beta chain under discussion was sequenced for a study of PD-L1 blockade in urothelial cancer. The wider study: Patients with male sex and bladder-origin urothelial cancer accounted for most of the roughly 29 enrolled.

Specified time point: peripheral blood 6 weeks after treatment start. All patients carried locally advanced or metastatic urothelial carcinoma. The CDR3 is 13 residues long. Trimming removed 0 bases from V and 5 bases from J, with 8 bases in between. In germline, CDR1 is SGHKS, CDR2 YYEKEE (reference sequence). Assay used: immunoSEQ multiplex PCR; TCRdb lists only in-frame clones, some missing. The data show some 40,000 clones, about 90% seen once. This chain connects TRBV5-5 to TRBJ1-2; D is undetermined. The receptor was isolated from a man between 65 and 79 years old with urothelial cancer. This material consisted of PBMCs, taken around atezolizumab (anti-PD-L1) treatment. The CDR3 loop reads CASSLAGDYGYTF. Written as DNA, the CDR3 is TGTGCCAGCAGCTTGGCCGGGGATTATGGCTACACCTTC.